Following are 14 T cell receptor beta chains from one sample sequenced in a study of T-cell reconstitution after alpha-beta-depleted transplantation in children. Unique molecular identifiers were incorporated during preparation of the TCRbeta library. TCRdb re-called the PCR reads through MiXCR, storing one row per CDR3 protein. The sample contains about 78,000 distinct CDR3 sequences, roughly 15% of which appear only once. The sample was PBMCs, mostly from graft donor cells, taken 180 days after TCRalphabeta/CD19-depleted stem cell transplant. All receptors come from a male patient aged 2-15 years who had a stem cell transplant for acute lymphoblastic leukemia, so the T cells may come from the graft donor.

The chain uses TRBV7-2 and TRBJ1-1; D not certain. Per germline, CDR1 SGHTA and CDR2 FQGNSA. Trimming shortened V by 5 bases and J by 5 bases, and 12 bases separated the two germline ends. This CDR3 contains 13 residues. The CDR3 spells CASSRTSGTEAFF. In DNA, the CDR3 is TGTGCCAGCAGCCGGACCTCGGGGACTGAAGCTTTCTTT. The complete variable domain, with remaining parts taken from reference TRBV7-2 and TRBJ1-1, reads GAGVSQSPSNKVTEKGKDVELRCDPISGHTALYWYRQSLGQGLEFLIYFQGNSAPDKSGLPSDRFSAERTGGSVSTLTIQRTQQEDSAVYLCASSRTSGTEAFFGQGTRLTVV.

A word on this clonotype: Just one base apart from a much larger clone, this may be a read error. The CDR3 DNA reads as TGCGCCAGCAGCCGACTTACCTCTGAGGCCAACGTCCTGACTTTC. It encodes CASSRLTSEANVLTF. The chain carries TRBV5-1 and TRBJ2-6; D not certain. This CDR3 contains 15 residues. CDR1 and CDR2 (germline): SGHRS, YFSETQ.

The sample holds many counts of this clonotype. This chain connects TRBV7-2 to TRBJ1-2; TRBD1 might be the D (5 bases). The CDR3 loop spans 14 amino acids. The germline V gene encodes CDR1 SGHTA and CDR2 FQGNSA. V dropped 1 base and J dropped 7 bases, with 13 bases sitting between them. DNA of the CDR3: TGTGCCAGCAGCTTAGTAGGGCTAAGGGGTGGCTACACCTTC. This codes for CASSLVGLRGGYTF.

The chain has TRBV12-3 or TRBV12-4 and TRBJ2-1; 7 positions match TRBD2. The CDR3 extends over 13 amino acids. V was clipped by 7 bases and J by 7 bases; unmatched bases: 7. For the CDR3, the DNA is TGTGCCAGCACCGGGGATAGCGGGAATGAGCAGTTCTTC. Residues: CASTGDSGNEQFF.

The chain uses TRBV5-5 and TRBJ2-2, with D possibly being TRBD1 (5 bases). This CDR3 has 14 amino acids. V lost 8 bases, J lost 1 base, and 12 bases lay in between. CDR1 and CDR2 from the germline V gene are SGHKS and YYEKEE (reference sequence). The CDR3 nucleotides are TGTGCCAGTCAGGGATTGTGGAACACCGGGGAGCTGTTTTTT. Residues: CASQGLWNTGELFF.

This sequence joins TRBV12-5 and TRBJ2-2, with D possibly matching TRBD1 (5 bases). Germline V gives CDR1 LGHNT, CDR2 FRNRAP. This CDR3 contains 17 residues. Trimming removed 6 bases from V and 0 bases from J, with 17 bases in between. CDR3 coding DNA: TGTGCTAGTGGCCCCTCTGGGGCGAACCCGAACACCGGGGAGCTGTTTTTT. Amino acid sequence: CASGPSGANPNTGELFF.

This clonotype was seen repeatedly, ten times or more. The chain couples TRBV7-2 to TRBJ2-7; 10 bases are shared with TRBD1. Per germline, CDR1 SGHTA and CDR2 FQGNSA. This CDR3 comprises 15 residues. The V segment lost 1 base and the J segment 3 bases; nucleotides outside the gene matches: 3. For the CDR3, the DNA is TGTGCCAGCAGCTTAGGACAGGGGGCAGGCTACGAGCAGTACTTC. It codes for CASSLGQGAGYEQYF. The entire variable domain, with the rest obtained from reference TRBV7-2 and TRBJ2-7, is as follows: GAGVSQSPSNKVTEKGKDVELRCDPISGHTALYWYRQSLGQGLEFLIYFQGNSAPDKSGLPSDRFSAERTGGSVSTLTIQRTQQEDSAVYLCASSLGQGAGYEQYFGPGTRLTVT.

There are a few counts of this clonotype. The CDR3 loop reads CSASGRGLPTFQQYF. Written as DNA, the CDR3 is TGCAGTGCTAGTGGCAGGGGGCTCCCGACCTTCCAGCAGTACTTC. The J gene is TRBJ2-7, the V gene TRBV20-1, with TRBD1 matching 8 bases. V shed 3 bases and J 8 bases; nucleotides not matched to a gene: 15. Germline values: CDR1 DFQATT, CDR2 SNEGSKA (reference sequence). The CDR3 has 15 amino acids.

This clonotype was counted a few times. The V and J genes are TRBV20-1 and TRBJ2-7; TRBD2 matches at 7 bases. In germline, CDR1 is DFQATT, CDR2 SNEGSKA (reference sequence). This CDR3 spans 12 amino acids. CDR3 sequence reads: CSVGGGSYEQYF. The CDR3 nucleotides are TGCAGCGTGGGCGGGGGATCCTACGAGCAGTACTTC.

This clonotype was seen repeatedly, ten times or more. A junction end diverges from the germline sequence, so it may reflect a read error. The J gene is TRBJ2-5, the V gene TRBV5-1; D not certain. This CDR3 is built from 11 residues. Germline CDR1 and CDR2: SGHRS and YFSETQ. In DNA, the CDR3 is TGTGCCAGCAGCTCACAAGAGACCCAGTACTTC. Its translation is CASSSQETQYF.

The chain is built from TRBV28 and TRBJ2-7; 8 bases are shared with TRBD1. The CDR3 totals 14 residues. The V gene's germline CDR1 is MDHEN and CDR2 SYDVKM. Trimming took 4 bases from V and 3 from J; bases not matched to a gene: 5. CDR3 in amino acids: CASSWGQVLYEQYF. In DNA, the CDR3 is TGTGCCAGCAGTTGGGGACAGGTCCTCTACGAGCAGTACTTC.

This clonotype has a count of ten or more. The rearrangement joins TRBV7-2 to TRBJ2-5, with D possibly being TRBD1 or TRBD2 (5 bases each). This CDR3 comprises 15 residues. Trimming cost V 1 base and J 1 base, with 10 bases left between them. The germline CDR1 and CDR2 sequences are SGHTA and FQGNSA. This chain's CDR3 is CASSLVGTSQETQYF. DNA for the CDR3: TGTGCCAGCAGCTTAGTGGGGACCTCCCAAGAGACCCAGTACTTC.

This clonotype was observed many times. The chain's CDR3 is CASSLALRYNEQFF. The CDR3 DNA sequence: TGTGCCAGCAGTTTAGCGCTGAGGTACAATGAGCAGTTCTTC. The chain carries TRBV12-3 or TRBV12-4 and TRBJ2-1; D remains ambiguous. The CDR3 totals 14 residues. V was trimmed by 0 bases and J by 4 bases, leaving 7 bases between them.

This clonotype was seen at least ten times. The chain joins TRBV7-6 to TRBJ2-6, with D unresolved. The germline CDR1 and CDR2 sequences are SGHVS and FNYEAQ. The CDR3 length is 16 residues. Trimming pared 5 bases from V and 6 bases from J, leaving 17 bases between. CDR3 in amino acids: CASSPTPYPPANVLTF. CDR3 in DNA: TGTGCCAGCAGCCCCACACCGTACCCTCCGGCCAACGTCCTGACTTTC.